The clone carrying this T cell receptor beta chain was recorded a few times. Its antigen remains unidentified. This record belongs to a study of persistence of HIV-infected CD4 T cells. Broader study findings: Antigen-responding cells were enriched for degenerate expanded CDR3beta sequences.

Germline V gene data show CDR1 as MGHRA and CDR2 as YSYEKL. The CDR3 consists of 14 residues. Trimming stripped 0 bases from V and 4 bases from J, with 9 bases between. This nonspecific control used anti-CD3/anti-CD28 bead stimulation of CD4+ T cells. Responding CD4+ T cells were sorted by upregulation of both CD40 ligand and CD69. The immunoSEQ assay was version 4, run in survey mode. This table comes from immunoSEQ multiplex PCR, and its TCRdb copy is limited to in-frame clones, with some not included. The profile shows over 35,000 clones, more than 70% of them singletons. The sequences come from CD4+ T cells sorted from PBMCs after approximately 19-hour stimulation, collected from a patient who received antiretroviral therapy. This sequence originates from an adult man with HIV who was CMV-seropositive. The J gene is TRBJ1-2, the V gene TRBV4-1, with D possibly TRBD1 on 6 matching bases. The CDR3 protein is CASSQEDSGYGYTF. The CDR3 coding sequence is TGCGCCAGCAGCCAAGAGGACAGCGGCTATGGCTACACCTTC.